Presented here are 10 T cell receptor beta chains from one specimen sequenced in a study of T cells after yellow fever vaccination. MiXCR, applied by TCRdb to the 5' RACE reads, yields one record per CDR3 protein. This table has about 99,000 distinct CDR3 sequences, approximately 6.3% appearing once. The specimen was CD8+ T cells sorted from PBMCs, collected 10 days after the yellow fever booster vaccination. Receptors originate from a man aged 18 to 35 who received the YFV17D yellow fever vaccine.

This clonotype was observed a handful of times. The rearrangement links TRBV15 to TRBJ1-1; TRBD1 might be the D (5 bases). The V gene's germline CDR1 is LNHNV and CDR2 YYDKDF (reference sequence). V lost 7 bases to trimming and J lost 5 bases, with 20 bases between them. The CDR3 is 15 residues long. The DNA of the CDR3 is TGTGCCACCAAACCGGGACGGTTGGATGGTACTGAAGCTTTCTTT. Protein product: CATKPGRLDGTEAFF.

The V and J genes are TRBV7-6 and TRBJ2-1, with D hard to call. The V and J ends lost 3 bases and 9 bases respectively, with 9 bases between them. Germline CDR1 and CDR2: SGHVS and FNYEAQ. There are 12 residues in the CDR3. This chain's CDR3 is CASSFGQLEQFF. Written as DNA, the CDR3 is TGTGCCAGCAGCTTCGGGCAGCTTGAGCAGTTCTTC.

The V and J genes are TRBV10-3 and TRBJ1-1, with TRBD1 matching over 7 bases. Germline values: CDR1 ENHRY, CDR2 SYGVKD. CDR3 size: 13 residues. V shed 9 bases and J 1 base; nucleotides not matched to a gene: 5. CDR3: CAIGEGANTEAFF. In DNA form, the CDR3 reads TGTGCCATAGGGGAGGGGGCGAACACTGAAGCTTTCTTT.

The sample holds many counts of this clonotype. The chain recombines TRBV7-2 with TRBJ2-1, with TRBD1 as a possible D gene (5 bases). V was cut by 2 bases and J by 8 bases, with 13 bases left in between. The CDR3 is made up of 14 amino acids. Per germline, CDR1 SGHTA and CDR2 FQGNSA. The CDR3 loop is CASSLSKGIHEQFF. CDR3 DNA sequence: TGTGCCAGCAGCTTATCGAAGGGGATCCATGAGCAGTTCTTC.

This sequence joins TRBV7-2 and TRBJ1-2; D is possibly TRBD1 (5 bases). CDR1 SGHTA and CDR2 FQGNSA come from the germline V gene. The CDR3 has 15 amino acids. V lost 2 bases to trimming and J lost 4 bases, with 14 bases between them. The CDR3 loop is CASSLPAGSVYGYTF. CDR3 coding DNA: TGTGCCAGCAGCTTACCGGCAGGGAGCGTCTATGGCTACACCTTC.

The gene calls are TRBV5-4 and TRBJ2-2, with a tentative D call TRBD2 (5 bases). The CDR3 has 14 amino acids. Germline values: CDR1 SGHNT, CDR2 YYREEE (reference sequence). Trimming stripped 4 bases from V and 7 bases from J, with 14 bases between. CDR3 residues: CASSPGNVGGELFF. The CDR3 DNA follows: TGTGCCAGCAGCCCCGGGAATGTTGGCGGGGAGCTGTTTTTT.

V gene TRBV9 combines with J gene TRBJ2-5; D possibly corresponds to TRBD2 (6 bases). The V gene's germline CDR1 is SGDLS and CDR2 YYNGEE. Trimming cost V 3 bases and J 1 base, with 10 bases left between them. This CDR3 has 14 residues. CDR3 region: CASSDRDFQETQYF. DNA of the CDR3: TGTGCCAGCAGCGACCGGGACTTCCAAGAGACCCAGTACTTC.

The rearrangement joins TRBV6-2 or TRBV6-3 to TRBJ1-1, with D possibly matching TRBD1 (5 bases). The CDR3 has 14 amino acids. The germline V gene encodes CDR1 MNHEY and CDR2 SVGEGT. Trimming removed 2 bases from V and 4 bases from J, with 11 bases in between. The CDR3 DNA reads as TGTGCCAGCAGTTACACGACGGGGGGCACTGAAGCTTTCTTT. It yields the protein CASSYTTGGTEAFF.

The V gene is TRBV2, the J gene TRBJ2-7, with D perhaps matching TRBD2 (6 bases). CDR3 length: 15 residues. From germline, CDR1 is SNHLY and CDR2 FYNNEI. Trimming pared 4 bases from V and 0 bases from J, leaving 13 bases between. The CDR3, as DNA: TGTGCCAGCAGTGGGGCGGGGTCGACCTCCTACGAGCAGTACTTC. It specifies CASSGAGSTSYEQYF.

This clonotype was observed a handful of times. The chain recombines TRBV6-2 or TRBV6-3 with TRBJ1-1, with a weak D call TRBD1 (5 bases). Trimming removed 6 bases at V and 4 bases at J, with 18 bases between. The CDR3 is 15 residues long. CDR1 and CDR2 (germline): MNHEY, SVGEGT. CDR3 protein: CASRATWGRGTEAFF. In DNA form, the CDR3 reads TGTGCCAGCAGAGCCACTTGGGGAAGGGGCACTGAAGCTTTCTTT.